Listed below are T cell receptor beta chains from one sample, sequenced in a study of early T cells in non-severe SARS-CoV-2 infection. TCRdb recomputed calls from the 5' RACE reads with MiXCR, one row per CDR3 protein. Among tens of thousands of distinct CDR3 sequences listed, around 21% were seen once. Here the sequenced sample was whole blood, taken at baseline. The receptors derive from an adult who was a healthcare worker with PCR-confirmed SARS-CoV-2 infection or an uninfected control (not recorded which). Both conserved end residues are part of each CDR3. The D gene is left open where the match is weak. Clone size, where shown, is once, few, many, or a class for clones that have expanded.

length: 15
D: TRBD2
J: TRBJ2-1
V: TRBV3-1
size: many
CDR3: CASSHSTSGYNEQFF
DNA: TGTGCCAGCAGCCACTCGACTAGCGGATACAATGAGCAGTTCTTC

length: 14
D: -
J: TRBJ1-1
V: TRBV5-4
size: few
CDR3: CASSPGQFQNEAFF
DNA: TGTGCCAGCAGCCCAGGACAGTTTCAGAATGAAGCTTTCTTT

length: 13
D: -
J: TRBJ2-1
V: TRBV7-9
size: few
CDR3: CASRILSANEQFF
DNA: TGTGCCAGCAGGATCCTATCGGCGAATGAGCAGTTCTTC

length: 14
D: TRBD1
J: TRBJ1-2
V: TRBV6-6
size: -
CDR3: CASSYSGQGDGYTF
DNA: TGTGCCAGCAGTTACTCTGGACAGGGGGATGGCTACACCTTC

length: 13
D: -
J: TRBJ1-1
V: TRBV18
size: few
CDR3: CASSRQGNTEAFF
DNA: TGTGCCAGCTCACGTCAGGGGAACACTGAAGCTTTCTTT

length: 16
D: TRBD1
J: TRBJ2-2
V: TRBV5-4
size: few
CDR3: CASSLGRTGNTGELFF
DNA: TGTGCCAGCAGCTTGGGAAGGACAGGGAACACCGGGGAGCTGTTTTTT

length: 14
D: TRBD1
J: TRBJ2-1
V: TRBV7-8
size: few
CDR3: CASRLNFRGHEQFF
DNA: TGTGCCAGCAGATTAAATTTTAGGGGGCATGAGCAGTTCTTC

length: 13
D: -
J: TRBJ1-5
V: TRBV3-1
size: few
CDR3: CASSQDWGQPQHF
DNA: TGTGCCAGCAGCCAAGATTGGGGCCAGCCCCAGCATTTT

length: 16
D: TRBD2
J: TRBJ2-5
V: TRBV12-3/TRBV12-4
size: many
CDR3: CASSFATSGEQETQYF
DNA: TGTGCCAGCAGTTTTGCGACTAGCGGCGAACAAGAGACCCAGTACTTC

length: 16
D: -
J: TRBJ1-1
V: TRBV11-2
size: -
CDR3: CASSLALSGGLTEAFF
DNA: TGTGCCAGCAGCTTAGCTTTATCGGGAGGGCTCACTGAAGCTTTCTTT

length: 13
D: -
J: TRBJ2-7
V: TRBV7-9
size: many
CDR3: CASSSATEYEQYF
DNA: TGTGCCAGCAGCTCCGCGACAGAGTACGAGCAGTACTTC

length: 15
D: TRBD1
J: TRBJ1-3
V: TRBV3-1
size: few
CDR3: CASSPPGTVGNTIYF
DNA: TGTGCCAGCAGCCCGCCTGGGACAGTTGGAAACACCATATATTTT

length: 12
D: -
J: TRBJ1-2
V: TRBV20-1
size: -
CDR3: CSASYSNYGYTF
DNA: TGCAGTGCTAGCTATTCCAACTATGGCTACACCTTC

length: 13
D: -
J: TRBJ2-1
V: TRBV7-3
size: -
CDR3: CASSLERRNEQFF
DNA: TGTGCCAGCAGCTTAGAACGCAGGAATGAGCAGTTCTTC

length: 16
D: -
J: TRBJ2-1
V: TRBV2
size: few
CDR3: CASRDRLLSPPGEQFF
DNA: TGTGCCAGCAGGGATAGGTTGCTCTCACCCCCGGGTGAGCAGTTCTTC

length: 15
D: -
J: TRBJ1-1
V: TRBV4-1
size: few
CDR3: CASSQDWRVNTEAFF
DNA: TGCGCCAGCAGCCAAGATTGGAGGGTGAACACTGAAGCTTTCTTT

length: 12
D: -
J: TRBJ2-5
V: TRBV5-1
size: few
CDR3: CASSGGQETQYF
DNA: TGCGCCAGCAGCGGGGGGCAAGAGACCCAGTACTTC

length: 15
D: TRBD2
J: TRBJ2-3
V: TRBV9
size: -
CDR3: CASSVEAGGRNTQYF
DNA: TGTGCCAGCAGCGTAGAAGCGGGGGGGCGGAATACGCAGTATTTT

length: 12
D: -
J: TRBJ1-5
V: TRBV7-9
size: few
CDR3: CASSLVGQPQHF
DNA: TGTGCCAGCAGCTTAGTTGGTCAGCCCCAGCATTTT

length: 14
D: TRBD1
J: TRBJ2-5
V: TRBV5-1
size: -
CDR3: CASSSGTAQETQYF
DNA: TGCGCCAGCAGTTCTGGGACAGCCCAAGAGACCCAGTACTTC

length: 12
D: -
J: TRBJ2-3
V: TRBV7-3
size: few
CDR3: CASSLSSDTQYF
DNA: TGTGCCAGCAGCTTAAGTTCGGATACGCAGTATTTT